The 14 T cell receptor beta chains in this list originate from one sample, sequenced in a study of human T cells and chemical hapten exposure. TCRdb redid the calling of the RACE reads with MiXCR, one entry per CDR3 protein. The table lists some 44,000 distinct CDR3 sequences, approximately 9% of them singletons. Time point defined: patch test 2, 6 weeks after DPC sensitization. Treatment defined: therapeutic diphenylcyclopropenone sensitization with weekly scalp DPC. The sequencing here drew on whole blood, taken in connection with sensitization to the hapten diphenylcyclopropenone (DPC). These receptors all stem from a woman between 40 and 50 years old with alopecia areata. Some clones in this sample may be carry-over from other donors' samples.

This clonotype was counted at least ten times. The chain employs TRBV27 and TRBJ2-3; 10 nucleotides match TRBD2. Unmatched junction bases numbered 6, after V lost 0 bases and J lost 3 bases. The CDR3 has 17 residues. Germline V lookup: CDR1 MNHEY, CDR2 SMNVEV (reference sequence). CDR3: CASSLSLGLAETDTQYF. CDR3 sequence (DNA): TGTGCCAGCAGTTTATCGTTAGGACTAGCGGAGACAGATACGCAGTATTTT.

This clonotype was counted at least ten times. This chain links TRBV3-1 with TRBJ1-2; D ambiguous. Germline V gene sequence: CDR1 LGHDT, CDR2 YNNKEL (reference sequence). The CDR3 has 14 residues. The ends were cut back, 3 bases at V and 3 bases at J, with 11 bases in the middle. CDR3 in amino acids: CASSQDRRDYGYTF. Written as DNA, the CDR3 is TGTGCCAGCAGCCAGGACCGACGGGACTATGGCTACACCTTC.

This clonotype occurred many times. The chain combines TRBV11-2 with TRBJ2-3; weak D call: TRBD1 (6 bases). The germline CDR1 and CDR2 sequences are SGHAT and FQNNGV. This CDR3 spans 15 amino acids. The V gene lost 4 bases and the J gene lost 4 bases, with 15 bases spanning the gap. The CDR3 reads CASSYGDGGPDTQYF. As DNA, the CDR3 is TGTGCCAGCAGCTACGGGGATGGGGGCCCAGATACGCAGTATTTT.

The chain carries TRBV20-1 and TRBJ1-4, with D tentatively TRBD1 (6 bases). CDR1 is DFQATT, CDR2 SNEGSKA, per germline (reference sequence). The CDR3 covers 13 residues. The V end was cut by 8 bases, the J end by 7 bases, with 17 bases between. CDR3 sequence (DNA): TGCAGTACGTTACAGGGAATAGGTGAAAAACTGTTTTTT. Translation gives CSTLQGIGEKLFF.

This rearrangement joins TRBV7-9 to TRBJ1-2; the D gene is possibly TRBD1 (5 bases). The germline CDR1 and CDR2 sequences are SEHNR and FQNEAQ (reference sequence). The germline V and J ends were trimmed by 4 bases and 3 bases, with 12 bases remaining between them. The CDR3 runs 14 residues. CDR3 region: CASSSTGVDYGYTF. CDR3 DNA: TGTGCCAGCAGCTCCACGGGGGTGGACTATGGCTACACCTTC.

Ten or more counts support this clonotype. The V call is TRBV28, the J call TRBJ2-4; 8 nucleotides match TRBD2. Germline CDR1 reads MDHEN; CDR2 reads SYDVKM. V shed 5 bases, J shed 0 bases, and the junction held 3 bases outside the gene matches. This CDR3 spans 15 amino acids. The CDR3: CASSPGGVAKNIQYF. CDR3 nucleotide sequence: TGTGCCAGCAGTCCGGGGGGGGTAGCCAAAAACATTCAGTACTTC.

This clonotype was detected many times. The chain combines TRBV11-3 with TRBJ2-1; 7 nucleotides align to TRBD1. CDR1 is SGHNT and CDR2 is YENEEA in the germline V gene. Trimming at V came to 1 base and at J to 6 bases, leaving 6 bases not matched to a gene. The CDR3 length is 15 residues. The CDR3 bases are TGTGCCAGCAGCTTAGGGACAGGCATGGGCAATGAGCAGTTCTTC. Amino acid sequence: CASSLGTGMGNEQFF.

This clonotype was seen at least ten times. This chain joins TRBV6-2 or TRBV6-3 and TRBJ2-1; 9 bases fit TRBD2. Germline CDR1 MNHEY, CDR2 SVGEGT. Unmatched junction bases numbered 5, after V lost 5 bases and J lost 6 bases. This CDR3 is 14 amino acids long. CDR3 residues: CASSASGVFNEQFF. The CDR3 DNA sequence: TGTGCCAGCAGTGCTAGCGGGGTTTTCAATGAGCAGTTCTTC.

This clonotype was counted at least ten times. The rearrangement joins TRBV6-1 to TRBJ1-6; TRBD1 matches 7 bases. This CDR3 contains 16 residues. The V and J ends lost 6 bases and 5 bases, in that order; junction bases with no gene match: 10. Germline V gene sequence: CDR1 MNHNS, CDR2 SASEGT. The CDR3 spells CASRSRTGADNSPLHF. CDR3 bases: TGTGCCAGCAGAAGCAGGACAGGAGCTGATAATTCACCCCTCCACTTT.

This clonotype has only a few counts. This chain uses TRBV28 with TRBJ2-5; D is ambiguous. Deletions cut 8 bases from V and 3 bases from J, with 10 bases between. CDR1 and CDR2 from the germline V gene are MDHEN and SYDVKM. The CDR3 has 12 residues. The CDR3 loop reads CASGPREETQYF. CDR3 coding DNA: TGTGCCAGCGGTCCACGAGAAGAGACCCAGTACTTC.

This clonotype came up many times. The V call is TRBV13, the J call TRBJ2-1, with TRBD1 identical over 12 bases. The CDR3 is 16 residues long. V was clipped by 5 bases and J by 8 bases; unmatched bases: 10. Germline V gives CDR1 PRHDT, CDR2 FYEKMQ (reference sequence). In DNA, the CDR3 is TGTGCCAGCAGCCAACCCGGGACAGGGGGCGCCTATGAGCAGTTCTTC. This translates into CASSQPGTGGAYEQFF.

This sequence joins TRBV6-2 or TRBV6-3 and TRBJ2-3; 10 bases map to TRBD2. Germline V gene lookup returns CDR1 MNHEY and CDR2 SVGEGT. CDR3 length: 14 amino acids. V lost 8 bases and J lost 4; bases outside the gene matches: 6. CDR3 coding DNA: TGTGCCAGCGTAGCGGGGGGTGACGCAGATACGCAGTATTTT. Translation: CASVAGGDADTQYF.

The CDR3 nucleotides read TGCAGTGCCTCAGCGGGGGGCACAGATACGCAGTATTTT. Encoded protein: CSASAGGTDTQYF. The V call is TRBV20-1, the J call TRBJ2-3, with 8 bases matching TRBD2. The V gene's germline CDR1 is DFQATT and CDR2 SNEGSKA (reference sequence). The CDR3 runs 13 residues. V trimming: 6 bases; J trimming: 1 base; junction bases outside the gene matches: 3.

The chain uses TRBV7-8 and TRBJ2-3; D is perhaps TRBD1 or TRBD2 (5 bases each). V lost 5 bases to trimming and J lost 6 bases, with 6 bases between them. Germline loops: CDR1 SGHVS, CDR2 FQNEAQ. The length of the CDR3 is 11 residues. The CDR3 DNA reads TGTGCCAGCAGCGGGGGTGATACGCAGTATTTT. Translated, it gives CASSGGDTQYF.